This TCR beta chain was documented in a study of CD8+CD57+ T cells in acquired aplastic anemia. Background on the study: Average DNA yield from sorted CD4+ and CD8+ cells was about 3 ug. Notes on the study in general: Controls and patients did not differ significantly in CD8+ Simpson's diversity. Overlap between patients and controls comprised some 31 CD8+ CDR3 sequences.

This clonotype was detected many times. The antigen remains undetermined. TCR beta VDJ and CDR3 profiles were obtained from a genomic DNA template. Each CDR3 protein is one row after TCRdb ran MiXCR on the reads. The table shows around 430,000 distinct CDR3 sequences, with around 30% occurring only once. Trimming took 5 bases from V and 10 from J, leaving 17 bases between them. Germline assignment: CDR1 DFQATT and CDR2 SNEGSKA (reference sequence). The CDR3 runs 12 residues. Patients chosen for sequencing had shown CD8+CD57+ cell expansion by flow cytometry. Patients were untreated when blood was sampled.

The sequencing input was sorted CD4+, CD8+, or CD8+CD57+ T cells (not recorded which) from PBMCs. This receptor was taken from a human donor with aplastic anemia. The rearrangement joins TRBV20-1 to TRBJ1-1, with a possible D match to TRBD1 (6 bases). Written as DNA, the CDR3 is TGCAGTGCTCTCGAAATTGAGGACAGAGCTTTCTTT. It yields the protein CSALEIEDRAFF.